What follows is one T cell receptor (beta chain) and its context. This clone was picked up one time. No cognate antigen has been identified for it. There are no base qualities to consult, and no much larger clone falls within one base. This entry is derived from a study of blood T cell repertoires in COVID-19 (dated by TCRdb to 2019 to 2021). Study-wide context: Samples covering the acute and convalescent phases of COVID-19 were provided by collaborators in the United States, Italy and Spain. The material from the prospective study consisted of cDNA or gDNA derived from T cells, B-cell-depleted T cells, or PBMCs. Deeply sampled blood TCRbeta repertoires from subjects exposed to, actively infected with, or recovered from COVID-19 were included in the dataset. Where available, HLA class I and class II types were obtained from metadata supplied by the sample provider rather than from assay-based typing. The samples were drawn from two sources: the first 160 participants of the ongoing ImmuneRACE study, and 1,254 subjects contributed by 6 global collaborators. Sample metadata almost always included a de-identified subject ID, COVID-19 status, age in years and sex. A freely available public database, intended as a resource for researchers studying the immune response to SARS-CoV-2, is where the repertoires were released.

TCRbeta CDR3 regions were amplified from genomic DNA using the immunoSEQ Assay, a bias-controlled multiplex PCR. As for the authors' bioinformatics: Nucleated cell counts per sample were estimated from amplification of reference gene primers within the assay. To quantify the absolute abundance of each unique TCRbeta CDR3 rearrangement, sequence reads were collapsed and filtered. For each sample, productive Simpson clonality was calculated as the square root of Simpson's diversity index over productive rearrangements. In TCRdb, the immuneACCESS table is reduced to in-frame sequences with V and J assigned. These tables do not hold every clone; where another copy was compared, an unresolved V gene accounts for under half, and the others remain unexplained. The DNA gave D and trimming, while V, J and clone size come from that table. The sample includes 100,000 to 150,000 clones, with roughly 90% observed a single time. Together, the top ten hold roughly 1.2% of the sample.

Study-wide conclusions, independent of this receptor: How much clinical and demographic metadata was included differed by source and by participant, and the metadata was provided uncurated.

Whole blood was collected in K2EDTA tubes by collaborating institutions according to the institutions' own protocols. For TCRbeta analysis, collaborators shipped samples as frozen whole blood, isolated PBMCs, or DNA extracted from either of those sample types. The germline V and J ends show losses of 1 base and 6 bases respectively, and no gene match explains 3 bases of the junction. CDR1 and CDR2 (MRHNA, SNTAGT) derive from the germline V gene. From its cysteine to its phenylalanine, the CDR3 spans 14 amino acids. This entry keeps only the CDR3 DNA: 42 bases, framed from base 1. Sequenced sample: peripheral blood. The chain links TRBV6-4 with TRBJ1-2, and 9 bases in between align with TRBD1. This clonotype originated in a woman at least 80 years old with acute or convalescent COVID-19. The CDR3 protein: CASSDLDRGHGYTF. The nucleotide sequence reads TGTGCCAGCAGTGACTTGGACAGGGGACATGGCTACACCTTC.